Following are 10 T cell receptor beta chains from one sample sequenced in a study of OX40 agonist ivuxolimab in advanced cancers. TCRdb's table, derived via immunoSEQ multiplex PCR, lists solely in-frame clones and lacks some. In the table there are 55,000 to 75,000 clones, approximately 82% of which are singletons. Specimen: CD4+ or CD8+ T cells sorted from blood, collected in a trial of the OX40 agonist ivuxolimab. These receptors came from an adult with an advanced solid tumor such as melanoma, head and neck, liver or kidney cancer.

This clone was seen a handful of times. The CDR3 DNA reads as TGTGCCAGCAGCCGAGAGGGGGTAAGGGGCTATGGCTACACCTTC. Its protein product is CASSREGVRGYGYTF. J is TRBJ1-2 and V is TRBV5-6, with D tentatively TRBD1 (6 bases). The length of the CDR3 is 15 residues. Trimming stripped 4 bases from V and 4 bases from J, with 17 bases between. The V gene's germline CDR1 is SGHDT and CDR2 YYEEEE.

The chain is built from TRBV27 and TRBJ2-1; TRBD1 agrees at 8 bases. V lost 7 bases and J lost 7; bases outside the gene matches: 15. The length of the CDR3 is 16 residues. Per the germline V gene, CDR1 is MNHEY and CDR2 is SMNVEV (reference sequence). CDR3 sequence: CASTLLGDRRGNEQFF. The CDR3 DNA reads as TGTGCCAGCACCCTACTAGGGGACAGGCGCGGAAATGAGCAGTTCTTC.

Only a few counts were recorded for this clone. The chain recombines TRBV6-4 with TRBJ1-1; no clear D gene. Per the germline V gene, CDR1 is MRHNA and CDR2 is SNTAGT. The CDR3 is 13 amino acids. V lost 4 bases, J lost 1 base, and 7 bases lay in between. In nucleotides, the CDR3 is TGTGCCAGCAGTGTTACGAGGAACACTGAAGCTTTCTTT. This translates into CASSVTRNTEAFF.

This chain links TRBV19 with TRBJ1-6; D unclear. CDR1 is LNHDA and CDR2 is SQIVND in the germline V gene (reference sequence). Deletions cut 4 bases from V and 9 bases from J, with 13 bases between. The CDR3 contains 14 residues. In nucleotides, the CDR3 is TGTGCCAGTAGTACGACCGGGAGAGGTTCACCCCTCCACTTT. It is translated as CASSTTGRGSPLHF.

The chain joins TRBV7-9 to TRBJ1-5, with no clear D. This CDR3 has 13 amino acids. The V end was cut by 2 bases, the J end by 4 bases, with 6 bases between. The germline CDR1 and CDR2 sequences are SEHNR and FQNEAQ (reference sequence). The CDR3 reads CASSLQENQPQHF. CDR3 bases: TGTGCCAGCAGCTTACAGGAGAATCAGCCCCAGCATTTT.

This chain links TRBV7-7 with TRBJ2-3; the D is unclear. Germline loops: CDR1 SSHAT, CDR2 FNYEAQ (reference sequence). The V end was cut by 1 base, the J end by 0 bases, with 8 bases between. The CDR3 is 15 residues long. The CDR3 nucleotides are TGTGCCAGCAGCTTAGACCGAGGTAGCACAGATACGCAGTATTTT. Translating gives CASSLDRGSTDTQYF.

This clone was recorded only once. This chain uses TRBV19 with TRBJ2-7; 8 bases fit TRBD1. Germline CDR1 LNHDA, CDR2 SQIVND (reference sequence). The CDR3 runs 13 residues. The CDR3 DNA sequence: TGTGCTATGGTCGGGACAGGCTATTACGAGCAGTACTTC. It is translated as CAMVGTGYYEQYF.

The gene calls are TRBV7-2 and TRBJ2-1; 8 bases line up with TRBD2. V was pared by 1 base and J by 12 bases, with 11 bases of the junction left unmatched. CDR1 is SGHTA and CDR2 is FQGNSA in the germline V gene. This CDR3 is 15 amino acids long. In DNA form, the CDR3 reads TGTGCCAGCAGCTTAGGGGTACCGAGCCTAGCGGGGCAGTTCTTC. Its translation is CASSLGVPSLAGQFF. The full variable domain, completed using reference TRBV7-2 and TRBJ2-1, is GAGVSQSPSNKVTEKGKDVELRCDPISGHTALYWYRQSLGQGLEFLIYFQGNSAPDKSGLPSDRFSAERTGGSVSTLTIQRTQQEDSAVYLCASSLGVPSLAGQFFGPGTRLTVL.

The V call is TRBV18, the J call TRBJ1-2; D might be TRBD1 (6 bases). CDR3 length: 13 residues. Germline-derived CDR1 and CDR2 are KGHSH and LQKENI. V dropped 9 bases and J dropped 4 bases, with 15 bases sitting between them. The CDR3: CASTADRPYGYTF. In DNA, the CDR3 is TGTGCCAGTACGGCCGACAGGCCCTATGGCTACACCTTC.

The chain couples TRBV5-1 to TRBJ2-1; 13 bases line up with TRBD2. The CDR3 spans 17 residues. The germline gives CDR1 SGHRS, CDR2 YFSETQ. With 4 bases clipped from V and 8 bases from J, the junction kept 12 bases outside the gene matches. CDR3 protein: CASSVTSGGRGGDEQFF. Written as DNA, the CDR3 is TGCGCCAGCAGCGTGACTAGCGGGGGGCGCGGGGGTGATGAGCAGTTCTTC.